This TCR beta chain was captured by sequencing in a study of blood T cell repertoires in COVID-19. For the study at large: Acute and convalescent COVID-19 samples came from the United States, Italy and Spain.

Recovered status applied to Cohort 3 donors who had two consecutive negative PCRs. It also applied to those with clearance or with symptom resolution. Only in-frame clones appear in the TCRdb table, and some are missing; sequencing was by immunoSEQ multiplex PCR. The table has under 200,000 clones, about 80% seen once. The CDR3 is made up of 14 amino acids. Germline trimming cut 4 bases from V and 8 bases from J; bases unmatched to any gene: 8. CDR1 and CDR2 from the germline V gene are ENHRY and SYGVKD. The TCR was taken from a man in his forties or fifties who had recovered from COVID-19. Sequenced material: PBMCs or T cells enriched from blood (not recorded which). The V and J genes are TRBV10-3 and TRBJ2-1, with 7 positions matching TRBD1. CDR3 DNA sequence: TGTGCCATCAGTGCCAGGACAGGAATCGATGAGCAGTTCTTC. Translated, it gives CAISARTGIDEQFF.